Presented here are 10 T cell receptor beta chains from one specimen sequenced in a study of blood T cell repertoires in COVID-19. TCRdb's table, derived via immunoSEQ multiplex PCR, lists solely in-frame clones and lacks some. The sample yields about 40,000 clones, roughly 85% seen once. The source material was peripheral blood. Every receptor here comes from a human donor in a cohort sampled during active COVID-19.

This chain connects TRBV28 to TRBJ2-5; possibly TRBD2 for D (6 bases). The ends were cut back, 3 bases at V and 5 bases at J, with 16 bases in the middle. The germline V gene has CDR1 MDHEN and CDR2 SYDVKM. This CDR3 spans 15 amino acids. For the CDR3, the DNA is TGTGCCAGCAGTTTCTCGCGGGGAGTCGATGAGACCCAGTACTTC. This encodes CASSFSRGVDETQYF.

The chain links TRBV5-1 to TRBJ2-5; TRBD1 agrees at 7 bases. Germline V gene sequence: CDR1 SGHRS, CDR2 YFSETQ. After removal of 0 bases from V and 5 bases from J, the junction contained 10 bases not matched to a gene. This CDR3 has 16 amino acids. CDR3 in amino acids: CASSLGLPGGRETQYF. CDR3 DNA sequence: TGCGCCAGCAGCTTGGGCCTCCCAGGGGGAAGGGAGACCCAGTACTTC.

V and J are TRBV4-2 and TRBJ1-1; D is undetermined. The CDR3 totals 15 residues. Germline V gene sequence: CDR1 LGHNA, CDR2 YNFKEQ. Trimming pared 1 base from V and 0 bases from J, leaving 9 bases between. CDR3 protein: CASSQGGNLNTEAFF. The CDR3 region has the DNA TGTGCCAGCAGCCAAGGAGGGAATTTGAACACTGAAGCTTTCTTT.

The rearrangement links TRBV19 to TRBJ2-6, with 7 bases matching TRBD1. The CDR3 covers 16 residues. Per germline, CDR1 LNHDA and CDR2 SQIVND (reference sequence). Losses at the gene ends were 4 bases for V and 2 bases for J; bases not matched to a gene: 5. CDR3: CASSTTGVAGANVLTF. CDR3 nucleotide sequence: TGTGCCAGTAGTACCACAGGGGTCGCTGGGGCCAACGTCCTGACTTTC.

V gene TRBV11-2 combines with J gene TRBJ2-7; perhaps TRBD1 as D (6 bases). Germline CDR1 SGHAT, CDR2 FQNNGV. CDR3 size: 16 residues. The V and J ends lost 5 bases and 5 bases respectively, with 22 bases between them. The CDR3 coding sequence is TGTGCCAGCAGCCGTAACACAGGGTTGTATAGAAACGAGCAGTACTTC. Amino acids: CASSRNTGLYRNEQYF.

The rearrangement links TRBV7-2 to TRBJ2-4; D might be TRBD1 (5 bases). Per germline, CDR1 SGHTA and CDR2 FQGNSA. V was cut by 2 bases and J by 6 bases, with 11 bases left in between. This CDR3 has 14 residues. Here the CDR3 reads CASSLQGGANIQYF. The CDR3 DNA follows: TGTGCCAGCAGCTTACAGGGTGGGGCAAACATTCAGTACTTC.

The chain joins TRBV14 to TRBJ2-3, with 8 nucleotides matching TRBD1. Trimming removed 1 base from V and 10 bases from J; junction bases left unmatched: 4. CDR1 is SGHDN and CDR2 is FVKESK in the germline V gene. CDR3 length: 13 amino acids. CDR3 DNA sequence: TGTGCCAGCAGCCAAGGGGACAGGCGGGCGCAGTATTTT. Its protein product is CASSQGDRRAQYF.

CDR3 DNA: TGTGCCAGCAGTCCCCCAGGGCCCTCTGGAAACACCATATATTTT. It specifies CASSPPGPSGNTIYF. The J gene is TRBJ1-3, the V gene TRBV28, with D perhaps matching TRBD1 (5 bases). CDR3 length equals 15 residues. From germline, CDR1 is MDHEN and CDR2 SYDVKM. V was trimmed by 5 bases and J by 0 bases, leaving 11 bases between them.

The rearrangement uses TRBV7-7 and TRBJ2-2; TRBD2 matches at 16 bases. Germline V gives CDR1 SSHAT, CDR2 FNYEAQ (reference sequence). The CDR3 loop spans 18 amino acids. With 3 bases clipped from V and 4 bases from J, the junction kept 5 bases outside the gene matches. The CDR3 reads CASSLGLAGGPGTGELFF. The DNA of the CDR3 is TGTGCCAGCAGCTTGGGACTAGCGGGGGGGCCAGGCACCGGGGAGCTGTTTTTT.

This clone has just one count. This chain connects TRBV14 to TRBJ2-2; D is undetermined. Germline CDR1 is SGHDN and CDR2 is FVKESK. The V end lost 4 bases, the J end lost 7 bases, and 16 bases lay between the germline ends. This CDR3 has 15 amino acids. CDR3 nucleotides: TGTGCCAGCAGCCCCCCAGCGCCCCAGTACGGGGAGCTGTTTTTT. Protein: CASSPPAPQYGELFF. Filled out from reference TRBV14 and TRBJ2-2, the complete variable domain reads EAGVTQFPSHSVIEKGQTVTLRCDPISGHDNLYWYRRVMGKEIKFLLHFVKESKQDESGMPNNRFLAERTGGTYSTLKVQPAELEDSGVYFCASSPPAPQYGELFFGEGSRLTVL.